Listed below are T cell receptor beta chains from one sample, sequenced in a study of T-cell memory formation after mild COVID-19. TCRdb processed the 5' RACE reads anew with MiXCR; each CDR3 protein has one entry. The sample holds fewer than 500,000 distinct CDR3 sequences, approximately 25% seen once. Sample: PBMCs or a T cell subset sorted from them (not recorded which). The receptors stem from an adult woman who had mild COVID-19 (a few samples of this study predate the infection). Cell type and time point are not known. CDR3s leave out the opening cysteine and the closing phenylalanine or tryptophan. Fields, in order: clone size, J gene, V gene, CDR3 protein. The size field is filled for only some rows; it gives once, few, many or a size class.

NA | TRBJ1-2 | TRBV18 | ASSLNRDKGDGYT
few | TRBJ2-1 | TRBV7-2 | ASSLAPRTSGSFEQF
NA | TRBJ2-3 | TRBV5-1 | ASSLGLVPAQGGTQY
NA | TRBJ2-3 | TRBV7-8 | ASTSGLAPSTDTQY
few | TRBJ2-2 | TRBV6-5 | ASRPDRVNTGELF
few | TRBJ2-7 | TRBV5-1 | ASSLGNPSSEQY
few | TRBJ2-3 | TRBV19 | ASSIVTTDTQY
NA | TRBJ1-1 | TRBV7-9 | ASSLSKDREAF
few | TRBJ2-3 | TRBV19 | ASSIATPDTQY
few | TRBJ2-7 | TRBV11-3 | ASSFASGTGEYEQY
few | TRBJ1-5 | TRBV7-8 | ASSLERASGSQPQH
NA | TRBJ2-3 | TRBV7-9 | ARFRTDTQY
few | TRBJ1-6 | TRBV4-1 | ASSQDRRGDSPLH
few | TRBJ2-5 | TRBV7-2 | ASSLVRGGETQY
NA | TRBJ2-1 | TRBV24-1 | ATSDFLDEQF
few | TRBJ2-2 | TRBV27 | ASSRQGYTGELF
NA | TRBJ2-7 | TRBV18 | ASSPPTSGVYEQY
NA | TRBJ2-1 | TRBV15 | ATSISPQREGNNEQF
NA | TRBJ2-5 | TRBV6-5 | ASSYRRGGLEETQY
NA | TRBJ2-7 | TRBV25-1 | ASGPGHEQY
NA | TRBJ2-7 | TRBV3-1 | ASSHAGSYEQY
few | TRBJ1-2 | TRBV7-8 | ASSLQGGPGGYT
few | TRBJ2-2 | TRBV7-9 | ASSLGRGLIAGELF
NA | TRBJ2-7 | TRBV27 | ASSSLATPYEQY
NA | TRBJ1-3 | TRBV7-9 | ASSLADGGSGNTIY
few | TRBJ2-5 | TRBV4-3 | ASSPFGGMVSETQY
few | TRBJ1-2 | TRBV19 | ASSIEAAYGYT
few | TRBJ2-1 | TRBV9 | ASSVENNEQF
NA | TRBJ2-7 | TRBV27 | ASSPSRPSGAPYEQY
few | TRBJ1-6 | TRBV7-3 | ASSSGEGTPLH
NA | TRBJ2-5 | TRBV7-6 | ASSLATSGNPQY
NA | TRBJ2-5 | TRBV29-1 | SAWDIQETQY
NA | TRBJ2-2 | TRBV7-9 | ATKTGFTGELF
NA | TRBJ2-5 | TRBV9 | ASSVGGSRQETQY
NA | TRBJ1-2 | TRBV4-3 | ASSQDRTEYGYT
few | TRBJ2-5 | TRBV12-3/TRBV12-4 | ASSPSLGTNQETQY
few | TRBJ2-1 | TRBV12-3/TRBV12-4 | ASSLGEGREQF
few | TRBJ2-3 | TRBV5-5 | ASSFSPGSTDTQY
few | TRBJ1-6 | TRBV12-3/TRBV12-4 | ASSFEGRGSSPLH
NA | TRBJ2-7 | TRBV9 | ASSAGGNGLYEQY
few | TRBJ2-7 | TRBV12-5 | ASRSGSTYEQY
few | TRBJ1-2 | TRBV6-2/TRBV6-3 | ASSSQRGNGYT
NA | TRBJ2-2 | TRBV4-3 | ASSQGLADLTGELF
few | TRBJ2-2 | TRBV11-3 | ASSSRAPGELF
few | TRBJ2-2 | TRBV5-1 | ASSPETVNTGELF
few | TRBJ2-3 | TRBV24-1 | ATSDQRGAFTDTQY
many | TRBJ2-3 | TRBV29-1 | TGTGVSTDTQY
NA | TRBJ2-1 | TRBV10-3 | AISEYEAGEQF
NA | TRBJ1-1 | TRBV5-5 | ASSFSGNGLGAF
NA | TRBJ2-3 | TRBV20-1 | SARGTSGRLDTQY